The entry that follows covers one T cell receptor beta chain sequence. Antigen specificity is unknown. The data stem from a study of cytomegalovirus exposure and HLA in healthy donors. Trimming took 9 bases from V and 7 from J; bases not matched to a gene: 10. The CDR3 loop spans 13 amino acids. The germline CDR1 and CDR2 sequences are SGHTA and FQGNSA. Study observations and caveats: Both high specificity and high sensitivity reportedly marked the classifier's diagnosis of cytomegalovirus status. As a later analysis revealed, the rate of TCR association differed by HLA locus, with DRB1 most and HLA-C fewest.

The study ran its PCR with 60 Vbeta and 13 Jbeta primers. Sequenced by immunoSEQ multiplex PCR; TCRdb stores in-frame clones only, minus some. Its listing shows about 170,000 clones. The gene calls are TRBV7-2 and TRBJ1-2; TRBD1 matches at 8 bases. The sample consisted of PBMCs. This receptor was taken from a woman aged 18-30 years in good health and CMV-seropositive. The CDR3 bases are TGTGCCAGTATGGGCAGGGGGCTGAGTGGCTACACCTTC. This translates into CASMGRGLSGYTF.